These T cell receptor beta chains were read from a single sample in a study of PD-L1 blockade in urothelial cancer. TCRdb keeps only in-frame clones here, not all; method: immunoSEQ multiplex PCR. The data show about 51,000 clones, with approximately 84% seen just once and 16% held by the top ten. Sample: PBMCs, taken around atezolizumab (anti-PD-L1) treatment. Receptors were obtained from a man between 60 and 75 years old with urothelial cancer. CDR3s include the opening cysteine and the closing phenylalanine or tryptophan. Each record gives: V gene, D gene, clone size, J gene, CDR3 protein, CDR3 DNA. The D gene is left open where the match is weak. Only part of the rows carry a size: once, few, many, or a class if the clone is expanded.

v_gene: TRBV6-6
d_gene: NA
abundance: NA
j_gene: TRBJ1-2
CDR3aa: CASSFRARYGYTF
CDR3nt: TGTGCCAGCAGTTTCAGGGCACGGTATGGCTACACCTTC

v_gene: TRBV9
d_gene: TRBD2
abundance: NA
j_gene: TRBJ2-7
CDR3aa: CASSRAGGVYEQYF
CDR3nt: TGTGCCAGCAGTCGGGCGGGAGGGGTGTACGAGCAGTACTTC

v_gene: TRBV27
d_gene: NA
abundance: NA
j_gene: TRBJ2-4
CDR3aa: CASSLSGGNIQYF
CDR3nt: TGTGCCAGCAGTTTATCGGGGGGAAACATTCAGTACTTC

v_gene: TRBV10-2
d_gene: TRBD1
abundance: NA
j_gene: TRBJ1-3
CDR3aa: CASRTGTAGNTIYF
CDR3nt: TGCGCCAGCAGGACCGGGACAGCCGGAAACACCATATATTTT

v_gene: TRBV4-1
d_gene: TRBD1
abundance: NA
j_gene: TRBJ1-2
CDR3aa: CASSQEGDRDYGYTF
CDR3nt: TGCGCCAGCAGCCAAGAGGGGGACAGGGACTATGGCTACACCTTC

v_gene: TRBV9
d_gene: TRBD2
abundance: NA
j_gene: TRBJ2-1
CDR3aa: CASSARLAADEQFF
CDR3nt: TGTGCCAGCAGCGCCCGACTAGCGGCCGATGAGCAGTTCTTC

v_gene: TRBV9
d_gene: NA
abundance: NA
j_gene: TRBJ2-3
CDR3aa: CASSVGERESDTQYF
CDR3nt: TGTGCCAGCAGCGTAGGAGAGAGAGAATCAGATACGCAGTATTTT

v_gene: TRBV11-3
d_gene: NA
abundance: NA
j_gene: TRBJ2-3
CDR3aa: CASSLAGPTDTQYF
CDR3nt: TGTGCCAGCAGCTTGGCGGGACCCACAGATACGCAGTATTTT

v_gene: TRBV28
d_gene: NA
abundance: NA
j_gene: TRBJ2-5
CDR3aa: CASRQGGQETQYF
CDR3nt: TGTGCCAGCAGGCAGGGAGGACAAGAGACCCAGTACTTC

v_gene: TRBV19
d_gene: NA
abundance: few
j_gene: TRBJ2-7
CDR3aa: CASSIKLERLYEQYF
CDR3nt: TGTGCCAGTAGTATCAAACTAGAGCGGCTCTACGAGCAGTACTTC

v_gene: TRBV29-1
d_gene: NA
abundance: NA
j_gene: TRBJ2-2
CDR3aa: CSTSSSSNTGELFF
CDR3nt: TGCAGCACAAGTTCCTCCTCGAACACCGGGGAGCTGTTTTTT

v_gene: TRBV18
d_gene: TRBD1
abundance: NA
j_gene: TRBJ2-1
CDR3aa: CASSSRQGSYNEQFF
CDR3nt: TGTGCCAGCTCATCTAGACAGGGTTCCTACAATGAGCAGTTCTTC

v_gene: TRBV7-3
d_gene: NA
abundance: NA
j_gene: TRBJ1-5
CDR3aa: CASSLRQASQPQHF
CDR3nt: TGTGCCAGCAGCCTAAGACAGGCAAGTCAGCCCCAGCATTTT

v_gene: TRBV5-4
d_gene: TRBD2
abundance: NA
j_gene: TRBJ2-5
CDR3aa: CASSLSAGGGETQYF
CDR3nt: TGTGCCAGCAGCTTGTCAGCGGGGGGCGGAGAGACCCAGTACTTC

v_gene: TRBV30
d_gene: NA
abundance: NA
j_gene: TRBJ1-2
CDR3aa: CAWSFRQSYGYTF
CDR3nt: TGTGCCTGGAGTTTCCGACAGTCGTATGGCTACACCTTC

v_gene: TRBV25-1
d_gene: TRBD1
abundance: NA
j_gene: TRBJ1-2
CDR3aa: CASSDLRQGFGYGYTF
CDR3nt: TGTGCCAGCAGTGACCTGAGACAGGGGTTTGGCTATGGCTACACCTTC

v_gene: TRBV7-9
d_gene: TRBD1
abundance: NA
j_gene: TRBJ2-2
CDR3aa: CASSSGQGDGIGELFF
CDR3nt: TGTGCCAGCAGCTCCGGACAGGGGGACGGGATCGGGGAGCTGTTTTTT

v_gene: TRBV7-6
d_gene: NA
abundance: NA
j_gene: TRBJ2-5
CDR3aa: CASSSHSRVETQYF
CDR3nt: TGTGCCAGCAGCTCGCACTCTCGGGTAGAGACCCAGTACTTC

v_gene: TRBV4-3
d_gene: NA
abundance: NA
j_gene: TRBJ2-6
CDR3aa: CASSHGHLSGANVLTF
CDR3nt: TGCGCCAGCAGCCACGGACACCTCTCTGGGGCCAACGTCCTGACTTTC

v_gene: TRBV9
d_gene: NA
abundance: NA
j_gene: TRBJ1-1
CDR3aa: CASSVAWRGTEAFF
CDR3nt: TGTGCCAGCAGCGTAGCCTGGAGGGGCACTGAAGCTTTCTTT

v_gene: TRBV4-3
d_gene: NA
abundance: NA
j_gene: TRBJ2-7
CDR3aa: CASSQEWTSGEQYF
CDR3nt: TGCGCCAGCAGCCAAGAATGGACCTCGGGAGAGCAGTACTTC

v_gene: TRBV9
d_gene: NA
abundance: once
j_gene: TRBJ2-7
CDR3aa: CASSVVDSLRHEQYF
CDR3nt: TGTGCCAGCAGCGTAGTGGACAGTCTACGCCACGAGCAGTACTTC

v_gene: TRBV10-1
d_gene: TRBD2
abundance: NA
j_gene: TRBJ2-1
CDR3aa: CASSESLAGAWYNEQFF
CDR3nt: TGCGCCAGCAGTGAGAGCCTAGCGGGAGCGTGGTACAATGAGCAGTTCTTC

v_gene: TRBV13
d_gene: NA
abundance: NA
j_gene: TRBJ1-2
CDR3aa: CASSLGETDYGYTF
CDR3nt: TGTGCCAGCAGCTTAGGAGAGACAGACTATGGCTACACCTTC

v_gene: TRBV5-1
d_gene: NA
abundance: few
j_gene: TRBJ1-3
CDR3aa: CASSQVDSGNTIYF
CDR3nt: TGCGCCAGCAGCCAGGTGGACTCTGGAAACACCATATATTTT

v_gene: TRBV30
d_gene: NA
abundance: few
j_gene: TRBJ1-1
CDR3aa: CAWGTFTEAFF
CDR3nt: TGTGCCTGGGGGACTTTCACTGAAGCTTTCTTT

v_gene: TRBV7-2
d_gene: NA
abundance: NA
j_gene: TRBJ2-5
CDR3aa: CASSPRVSKTQYF
CDR3nt: TGTGCCAGCAGTCCGCGGGTCTCCAAGACCCAGTACTTC

v_gene: TRBV27
d_gene: NA
abundance: NA
j_gene: TRBJ1-6
CDR3aa: CASSLEARGLLISPLHF
CDR3nt: TGTGCCAGCAGTTTAGAGGCAAGGGGCCTCCTAATTTCACCCCTCCACTTT

v_gene: TRBV29-1
d_gene: NA
abundance: once
j_gene: TRBJ1-2
CDR3aa: CSVDEGGYGYTF
CDR3nt: TGCAGCGTTGATGAGGGAGGCTATGGCTACACCTTC

v_gene: TRBV27
d_gene: TRBD1
abundance: NA
j_gene: TRBJ2-7
CDR3aa: CASGPQDRASEQYF
CDR3nt: TGTGCCAGCGGGCCCCAGGACAGGGCTAGCGAGCAGTACTTC

v_gene: TRBV7-8
d_gene: NA
abundance: NA
j_gene: TRBJ2-1
CDR3aa: CASSFDPGGPRNGEQFF
CDR3nt: TGTGCCAGCAGCTTTGATCCGGGGGGCCCACGTAACGGTGAGCAGTTCTTC

v_gene: TRBV10-3
d_gene: NA
abundance: NA
j_gene: TRBJ1-1
CDR3aa: CAISNREGRGAFF
CDR3nt: TGTGCCATCAGTAACAGGGAGGGTCGAGGAGCTTTCTTT

v_gene: TRBV11-2
d_gene: TRBD1
abundance: NA
j_gene: TRBJ1-1
CDR3aa: CASRVTGGINEAFF
CDR3nt: TGTGCCAGCAGGGTGACAGGGGGCATTAATGAAGCTTTCTTT

v_gene: TRBV2
d_gene: NA
abundance: NA
j_gene: TRBJ1-4
CDR3aa: CASQRGWREKLFF
CDR3nt: TGTGCCAGCCAAAGGGGTTGGCGTGAAAAACTGTTTTTT

v_gene: TRBV11-2
d_gene: TRBD1
abundance: NA
j_gene: TRBJ2-3
CDR3aa: CASSLTRGTGRNTQYF
CDR3nt: TGTGCCAGCAGCTTGACTCGAGGGACAGGGAGGAATACGCAGTATTTT

v_gene: TRBV19
d_gene: TRBD2
abundance: NA
j_gene: TRBJ2-1
CDR3aa: CASSIALKGLAGVSYNEQFF
CDR3nt: TGTGCCAGTAGTATAGCTTTAAAAGGGCTAGCGGGAGTGTCCTACAATGAGCAGTTCTTC

v_gene: TRBV30
d_gene: NA
abundance: NA
j_gene: TRBJ2-7
CDR3aa: CAWSPHRALYEQYF
CDR3nt: TGTGCCTGGAGTCCCCACAGGGCGCTCTACGAGCAGTACTTC

v_gene: TRBV1
d_gene: NA
abundance: NA
j_gene: TRBJ2-1
CDR3aa: CTSSQKLELRRNYNEQFF
CDR3nt: TGCACCAGCAGCCAGAAGTTGGAATTGCGGCGGAACTACAATGAGCAGTTCTTC

v_gene: TRBV28
d_gene: NA
abundance: few
j_gene: TRBJ1-1
CDR3aa: CAIIPGGRTEAFF
CDR3nt: TGTGCCATCATCCCGGGGGGCCGAACTGAAGCTTTCTTT

v_gene: TRBV10-3
d_gene: TRBD2
abundance: NA
j_gene: TRBJ2-7
CDR3aa: CAISVSGEGRYF
CDR3nt: TGTGCCATCAGTGTATCGGGGGAGGGACGGTACTTC

v_gene: TRBV6-6
d_gene: TRBD1
abundance: NA
j_gene: TRBJ1-1
CDR3aa: CASSSRQGVTEAFF
CDR3nt: TGTGCCAGCAGTTCCCGACAGGGGGTCACTGAAGCTTTCTTT

v_gene: TRBV10-1
d_gene: TRBD2
abundance: NA
j_gene: TRBJ2-1
CDR3aa: CASSDQGLAEYNEQFF
CDR3nt: TGCGCCAGCAGTGACCAGGGACTAGCGGAATACAATGAGCAGTTCTTC

v_gene: TRBV5-1
d_gene: NA
abundance: once
j_gene: TRBJ2-2
CDR3aa: CASSFQGLGTGELFF
CDR3nt: TGCGCCAGCAGCTTCCAGGGATTGGGCACCGGGGAGCTGTTTTTT

v_gene: TRBV27
d_gene: NA
abundance: NA
j_gene: TRBJ1-3
CDR3aa: CASSIQGRSGNTIYF
CDR3nt: TGTGCCAGCAGTATACAGGGCCGCTCTGGAAACACCATATATTTT

v_gene: TRBV7-2
d_gene: TRBD2
abundance: NA
j_gene: TRBJ2-1
CDR3aa: CASSETSASYNEQFF
CDR3nt: TGTGCCAGCAGCGAGACTAGCGCGAGCTACAATGAGCAGTTCTTC

v_gene: TRBV9
d_gene: TRBD2
abundance: NA
j_gene: TRBJ2-3
CDR3aa: CASSWPASGGSDTQYF
CDR3nt: TGTGCCAGCAGCTGGCCGGCTAGCGGGGGGTCAGATACGCAGTATTTT

v_gene: TRBV25-1
d_gene: TRBD2
abundance: NA
j_gene: TRBJ2-2
CDR3aa: CASSPRLAGVSGELFF
CDR3nt: TGTGCCAGCAGTCCCAGACTAGCGGGAGTCTCCGGGGAGCTGTTTTTT

v_gene: TRBV9
d_gene: NA
abundance: NA
j_gene: TRBJ1-1
CDR3aa: CASSVGRSTEAFF
CDR3nt: TGTGCCAGCAGCGTAGGGCGGTCTACTGAAGCTTTCTTT

v_gene: TRBV6-1
d_gene: NA
abundance: NA
j_gene: TRBJ2-5
CDR3aa: CAIPPDRLWTQYF
CDR3nt: TGTGCCATCCCCCCCGACAGGCTTTGGACCCAGTACTTC

v_gene: TRBV6-5
d_gene: TRBD2
abundance: NA
j_gene: TRBJ2-7
CDR3aa: CASSYSRAGGYEQYF
CDR3nt: TGTGCCAGCAGTTACTCGAGAGCGGGGGGCTACGAGCAGTACTTC

v_gene: TRBV28
d_gene: NA
abundance: NA
j_gene: TRBJ2-7
CDR3aa: CASTGTPLYEQYF
CDR3nt: TGTGCCAGCACGGGGACACCACTCTACGAGCAGTACTTC

v_gene: TRBV5-1
d_gene: NA
abundance: few
j_gene: TRBJ1-1
CDR3aa: CASSPNRDLMNTEAFF
CDR3nt: TGCGCCAGCAGCCCCAACAGGGATCTCATGAACACTGAAGCTTTCTTT

v_gene: TRBV28
d_gene: NA
abundance: few
j_gene: TRBJ2-1
CDR3aa: CASSKEYNEQFF
CDR3nt: TGTGCCAGCAGTAAAGAGTACAATGAGCAGTTCTTC

v_gene: TRBV11-1
d_gene: NA
abundance: NA
j_gene: TRBJ1-1
CDR3aa: CASSLVRNTEAFF
CDR3nt: TGTGCCAGCAGCTTAGTCCGGAACACTGAAGCTTTCTTT

v_gene: TRBV18
d_gene: NA
abundance: NA
j_gene: TRBJ2-2
CDR3aa: CASSPPVAGALITGELFF
CDR3nt: TGTGCCAGCTCACCCCCTGTGGCGGGGGCCCTCATCACCGGGGAGCTGTTTTTT